This T cell receptor (beta chain) was sequenced in a study of blood T cell repertoires in COVID-19. Study in general: PBMCs, B-cell-depleted T cells, or T cells were the source of the cDNA or gDNA that made up the material.

Deletions cut 8 bases from V and 2 bases from J, with 12 bases between. This CDR3 has 13 amino acids. Germline CDR1 KGHSH, CDR2 LQKENI. In the study's own analysis: Amplified reference gene primers provided the basis for estimating nucleated cell counts. Profiled with immunoSEQ multiplex PCR; TCRdb holds only in-frame clones, not every one. V, J and clone size are taken as reported in that table, and D and trimming were inferred from the DNA itself. Of roughly 45,000 clones in the sample, roughly 80% were seen once. This sequence joins TRBV18 and TRBJ1-2; D perhaps matches TRBD1 (5 bases). This TCR derives from a man over 45 with active COVID-19. The sample consisted of peripheral blood. CDR3 sequence (DNA): TGTGCCAGCCGGGGAGGGGCAAACTATGGCTACACCTTC. The encoded protein is CASRGGANYGYTF.